This paragraph covers one TCR beta chain sequence. Antigen unknown. This sample was taken from a study of cytomegalovirus exposure and HLA in healthy donors. Study outcomes and limitations: One later analysis, an examination of the 100 to 150 validation repertoires, found that first-cohort TCR clusters tended to co-occur in them.

The CDR3 extends over 17 amino acids. The germline V gene has CDR1 SGHTA and CDR2 FQGTGA. V gave up 5 bases and J gave up 4 bases, with 21 bases separating them. Using immunoSEQ multiplex PCR, the repertoire was profiled, and TCRdb retains in-frame clones only, with some absent. The sample has some 120,000 clones, around 95% seen once. This chain links TRBV7-3 with TRBJ1-3, with D perhaps TRBD1 (6 bases). The receptor comes from a man younger than 30 in good health and CMV-seronegative. Sequenced input: PBMCs. CDR3 DNA sequence: TGTGCCAGCAGCCCGTACTCACAGGGCTCGGCGGGAAACACCATATATTTT. Its protein is CASSPYSQGSAGNTIYF.